This T cell receptor (beta chain) was sequenced during a study of CD8 T cells in Susac syndrome. Trimming cost V 5 bases and J 2 bases, with 19 bases left between them. The CDR3 consists of 16 residues. The V gene's germline CDR1 is MDHEN and CDR2 SYDVKM. Random hexamers primed reverse transcription of about 0.45 to 1 ug RNA. Across 54 Vbeta and 13 Jbeta, TCR beta CDR3 was amplified with immunoSEQ multiplex PCR. TCRdb re-called the immunoSEQ multiplex PCR reads with MiXCR, one entry per CDR3 protein. The table records approximately 140,000 distinct CDR3 sequences, about 93% of them present only once. Sequencing of TCR beta drew on CD8+ and CD4+ T cells from blood. The controls were healthy donors who were matched for age and sex. TEMRA cells were FACS-enriched, unlike CD8+ and CD4+ T cells, which were negatively isolated.

The rearrangement joins TRBV28 to TRBJ2-7; maybe TRBD2 (6 bases). Sequencing input: CD8+ T cells from PBMCs. The clonotype comes from a human donor in good health. CDR3 coding DNA: TGTGCCAGCAGTCTACACCCGGGACTGCTGACCTACGAGCAGTACTTC. It codes for CASSLHPGLLTYEQYF.